These 9 T cell receptor beta chains were all obtained from the same sample, sequenced in a study of CD8 T cells in ankylosing spondylitis. The study's findings and limits: What appeared characteristic of ankylosing spondylitis blood was a TCR beta motif of eight highly homologous variants.

No cognate antigen is known for these TCRs. Via MiXCR, TCRdb re-called the 5' RACE reads, giving one row per CDR3 protein. The sample consists of around 220,000 distinct CDR3 sequences, about 16% of them appearing once. The sequenced sample consisted of blood, either unsorted or a sorted T cell fraction (not recorded which). Receptors originate from a male donor with ankylosing spondylitis.

This chain uses TRBV5-1 with TRBJ2-7; weak D call: TRBD1 (6 bases). Deletions cut 1 base from V and 3 bases from J, with 8 bases between. The CDR3 is 13 residues long. CDR1 and CDR2 (germline): SGHRS, YFSETQ. CDR3: CASSLTGFYEQYF. The CDR3 nucleotides read TGCGCCAGCAGCTTGACAGGGTTCTACGAGCAGTACTTC.

The V call is TRBV2, the J call TRBJ1-6; D call uncertain. The CDR3 runs to 16 residues. Germline loops: CDR1 SNHLY, CDR2 FYNNEI. V was shortened by 2 bases and J by 4 bases, with 12 bases between the two germline ends. The chain's CDR3 is CASSEWPGEYNSPLHF. In DNA form, the CDR3 reads TGTGCCAGCAGTGAATGGCCTGGGGAATATAATTCACCCCTCCACTTT.

This clonotype was observed at least ten times. V and J are TRBV10-3 and TRBJ2-7, with TRBD1 identical over 12 bases. With V trimmed by 3 bases and J by 0 bases, 9 bases remained unmatched. The CDR3 totals 18 residues. Germline CDR1 is ENHRY and CDR2 is SYGVKD. This CDR3 reads CAISDPGQGAQSSYEQYF. CDR3 sequence (DNA): TGTGCCATCAGTGATCCGGGACAGGGGGCCCAAAGCTCCTACGAGCAGTACTTC.

This chain links TRBV18 with TRBJ2-7; 8 bases match TRBD1. Germline CDR1 KGHSH, CDR2 LQKENI. The CDR3 is made up of 12 amino acids. V lost 5 bases to trimming and J lost 6 bases; unmatched junction nucleotides: 3. Here the CDR3 reads CASSGTGSEQYF. CDR3 bases: TGTGCCAGCTCAGGGACAGGAAGCGAGCAGTACTTC.

V usage is TRBV12-3 or TRBV12-4 and J usage is TRBJ2-1; D unresolved. There are 12 residues in the CDR3. V was cut by 7 bases and J by 6 bases, with 10 bases left in between. The CDR3 reads CASTPLSNEQFF. CDR3 DNA: TGTGCCAGCACCCCCCTTAGCAATGAGCAGTTCTTC.

J is TRBJ1-1 and V is TRBV11-2; a weak D match, TRBD1 (6 bases). V lost 5 bases, J lost 6 bases, and 13 bases lay in between. The CDR3 spans 13 residues. Looked up from germline, CDR1 is SGHAT and CDR2 is FQNNGV. The CDR3 protein is CASSLRGGAEAFF. The CDR3 DNA reads as TGTGCCAGCAGCCTTCGAGGGGGGGCTGAAGCTTTCTTT.

This clonotype was counted many times. The chain couples TRBV29-1 to TRBJ2-3, with a possible D match to TRBD1 (6 bases). CDR1 and CDR2 (germline): SQVTM, ANQGSEA. V was cut by 3 bases and J by 5 bases, with 12 bases left in between. The CDR3 is 13 amino acids. The CDR3 bases are TGCAGCGTTGACGGACAGAGACAAGATACGCAGTATTTT. Translated, it gives CSVDGQRQDTQYF.

The chain employs TRBV27 and TRBJ2-1; 8 bases fit TRBD1. The ends lost 0 bases at V and 5 bases at J; junction bases unmatched: 0. From germline, CDR1 is MNHEY and CDR2 SMNVEV (reference sequence). The CDR3 contains 14 residues. Here the CDR3 DNA reads TGTGCCAGCAGTTTATCGACAGGGGACAATGAGCAGTTCTTC. Translating gives CASSLSTGDNEQFF.

This clonotype was seen repeatedly, ten times or more. The chain couples TRBV4-1 to TRBJ1-6, with D perhaps matching TRBD1 (5 bases). Germline V gives CDR1 MGHRA, CDR2 YSYEKL. The CDR3 spans 15 residues. V was pared by 0 bases and J by 9 bases, with 12 bases between. The CDR3 DNA reads as TGCGCCAGCAGCCAAGATCTCGGACAAGCTTCACCCCTCCACTTT. The encoded protein is CASSQDLGQASPLHF.